One T cell receptor (beta chain) is described in this entry. What it binds is not known. The assay was immunoSEQ multiplex PCR, and TCRdb's table has in-frame clones only and misses some. The profile shows fewer than 200,000 clones, 85% of them singletons. The sample belongs to a study of cytomegalovirus exposure and HLA in healthy donors. The study, taken as a whole, reports: Subsequent analysis revealed that first-cohort TCR clusters tended to co-occur in the 120 validation repertoires. Reports indicated that the classifier achieved high specificity and sensitivity in diagnosing cytomegalovirus status. As confirmed in vitro, a few CMV-associated chains were specific for CMV antigens. For most TCR sequences rarity was the rule, although some public TCRs occurred in many donors.

The CDR3 sequence is 16 residues long. V lost 6 bases and J lost 0, with 15 bases in between. Germline values: CDR1 SGHAT, CDR2 FQNNGV. This rearrangement joins TRBV11-2 to TRBJ2-1; D is possibly TRBD2 (6 bases). The sequence was collected from a young man in good health and CMV-seropositive. The sequencing input was PBMCs. The CDR3 sequence: CASRSSAGSSYNEQFF. In nucleotides, the CDR3 is TGTGCCAGCAGGTCCTCGGCGGGGAGCTCCTACAATGAGCAGTTCTTC.